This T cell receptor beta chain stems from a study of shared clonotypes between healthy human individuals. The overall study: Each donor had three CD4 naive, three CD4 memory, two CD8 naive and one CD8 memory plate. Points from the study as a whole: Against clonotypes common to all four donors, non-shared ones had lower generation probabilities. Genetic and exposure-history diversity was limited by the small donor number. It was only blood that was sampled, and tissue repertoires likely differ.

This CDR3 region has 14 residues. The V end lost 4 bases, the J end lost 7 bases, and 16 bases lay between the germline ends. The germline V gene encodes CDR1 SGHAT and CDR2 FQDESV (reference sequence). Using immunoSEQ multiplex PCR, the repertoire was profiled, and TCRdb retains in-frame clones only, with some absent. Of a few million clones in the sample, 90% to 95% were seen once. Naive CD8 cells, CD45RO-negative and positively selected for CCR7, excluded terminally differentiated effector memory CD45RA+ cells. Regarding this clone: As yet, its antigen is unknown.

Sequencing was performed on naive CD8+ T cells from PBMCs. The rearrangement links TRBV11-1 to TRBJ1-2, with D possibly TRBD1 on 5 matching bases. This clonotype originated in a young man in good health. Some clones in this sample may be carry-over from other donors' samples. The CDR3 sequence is CASSSSPRDSGYTF. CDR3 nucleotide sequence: TGTGCCAGCAGCTCCAGCCCCAGGGATAGTGGCTACACCTTC.